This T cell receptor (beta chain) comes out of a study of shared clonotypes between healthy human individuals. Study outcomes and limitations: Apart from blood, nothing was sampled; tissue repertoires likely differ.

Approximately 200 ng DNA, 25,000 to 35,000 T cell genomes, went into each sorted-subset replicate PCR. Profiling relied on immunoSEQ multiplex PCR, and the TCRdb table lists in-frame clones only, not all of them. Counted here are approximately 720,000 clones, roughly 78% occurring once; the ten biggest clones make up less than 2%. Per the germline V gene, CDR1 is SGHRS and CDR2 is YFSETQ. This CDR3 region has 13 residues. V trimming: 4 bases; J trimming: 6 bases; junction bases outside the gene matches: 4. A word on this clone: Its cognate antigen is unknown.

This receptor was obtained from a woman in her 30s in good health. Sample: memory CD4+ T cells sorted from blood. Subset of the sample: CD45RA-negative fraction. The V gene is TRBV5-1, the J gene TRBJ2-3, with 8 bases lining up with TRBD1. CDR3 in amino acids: CASSLRTGDTQYF. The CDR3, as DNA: TGCGCCAGCAGCCTACGGACAGGGGATACGCAGTATTTT.